Below are 14 T cell receptor beta chains sequenced from a single sample in a study of blood T cell repertoires in COVID-19. Some clones are missing from TCRdb's copy, which holds only in-frame ones; the method was immunoSEQ multiplex PCR. The sample lists roughly 81,000 clones, 89% seen once, with 9.5% to 15% in the top ten. Sequenced input: peripheral blood. Receptors were obtained from a man between 65 and 85 years old with active or convalescent COVID-19.

This sequence joins TRBV15 and TRBJ2-3; a possible D gene is TRBD2 (6 bases). The V and J ends lost 6 bases and 2 bases respectively, with 12 bases between them. Germline CDR1 and CDR2: LNHNV and YYDKDF (reference sequence). The CDR3 has 14 amino acids. CDR3 protein: CATRLGGHTDTQYF. As DNA, the CDR3 is TGTGCCACCAGACTTGGAGGGCACACAGATACGCAGTATTTT.

The V call is TRBV12-3 or TRBV12-4, the J call TRBJ1-6, with no clear D. V was clipped by 2 bases and J by 8 bases, with 7 bases between them. This CDR3 comprises 13 residues. The CDR3 DNA reads as TGTGCCAGCAGTTTACGAGGGTATTCACCCCTCCACTTT. Residues: CASSLRGYSPLHF.

Note on this clone: The sample carries other DNA sequences with the same CDR3. J is TRBJ1-1 and V is TRBV5-1; D ambiguous. The CDR3 runs 13 residues. Per germline, CDR1 SGHRS and CDR2 YFSETQ. Trimming left V 0 bases short and J 4 bases short, with 7 bases between. This CDR3 is CASSLDPSTEAFF. In DNA form, the CDR3 reads TGCGCCAGCAGCTTGGACCCGAGCACTGAAGCTTTCTTT.

The rearrangement links TRBV5-1 to TRBJ1-1; D may be TRBD1 (5 bases). Trimming took off 4 bases at V and 6 bases at J, with 13 bases between the two ends. Germline V CDR1 and CDR2: SGHRS, YFSETQ. This CDR3 has 13 residues. CDR3 residues: CASSPRQGPEAFF. Written as DNA, the CDR3 is TGCGCCAGCAGCCCCCGCCAGGGTCCTGAAGCTTTCTTT.

The chain couples TRBV6-2 or TRBV6-3 to TRBJ2-6; a weak D match, TRBD2 (6 bases). This CDR3 is built from 15 residues. CDR1 MNHEY and CDR2 SVGEGT come from the germline V gene. V was trimmed by 1 base and J by 3 bases, leaving 7 bases between them. The CDR3 region is CASSYWDFGANVLTF. Written as DNA, the CDR3 is TGTGCCAGCAGTTACTGGGACTTTGGGGCCAACGTCCTGACTTTC.

The chain is built from TRBV5-5 and TRBJ1-4; D unclear. This CDR3 has 16 residues. Germline V gene sequence: CDR1 SGHKS, CDR2 YYEKEE (reference sequence). Between the trimmed V and J ends, which lost 1 base and 0 bases, there was a span of 10 bases. Here the CDR3 DNA reads TGTGCCAGCAGCTTGCGGTCCACGGCAACTAATGAAAAACTGTTTTTT. Its translation is CASSLRSTATNEKLFF.

The CDR3 loop is CASSQRGGAGTQYF. The CDR3 region has the DNA TGTGCCAGCAGCCAACGCGGGGGGGCCGGCACGCAGTATTTT. V gene TRBV4-2 combines with J gene TRBJ2-3, with 9 bases identical to TRBD2. This CDR3 spans 14 amino acids. With V trimmed by 2 bases and J by 9 bases, 6 bases remained unmatched. Germline-derived CDR1 and CDR2 are LGHNA and YNFKEQ.

V and J are TRBV5-1 and TRBJ2-4; 7 positions agree with TRBD2. The CDR3 extends over 14 amino acids. Trimming took 3 bases from V and 1 from J; bases not matched to a gene: 1. The germline V gene encodes CDR1 SGHRS and CDR2 YFSETQ. The CDR3 region has the DNA TGCGCCAGCAGCTGGGAGGGGGCCAAAAACATTCAGTACTTC. Its translation is CASSWEGAKNIQYF.

This chain uses TRBV5-1 with TRBJ2-7; TRBD1 might be the D (6 bases). The germline V and J ends were trimmed by 0 bases and 5 bases, with 12 bases remaining between them. The CDR3 is 14 residues long. Germline V lookup: CDR1 SGHRS, CDR2 YFSETQ. CDR3 sequence (DNA): TGCGCCAGCAGCTTGGAACAGGGTGGAAACGAGCAGTACTTC. This codes for CASSLEQGGNEQYF. Variable domain in full (rest from reference TRBV5-1 and TRBJ2-7): KAGVTQTPRYLIKTRGQQVTLSCSPISGHRSVSWYQQTPGQGLQFLFEYFSETQRNKGNFPGRFSGRQFSNSRSEMNVSTLELGDSALYLCASSLEQGGNEQYFGPGTRLTVT.

This clone has only one observation. This chain joins TRBV1 and TRBJ2-1; the DNA was not compared with TRBD2, the D call given in the table. TRBV1 is classified as a pseudogene. This CDR3 comprises 15 residues. CDR3 loop: CTSRPSQSGDNEQFF. Here the CDR3 DNA reads TGCACCAGCAGGCCGTCTCAAAGCGGGGACAATGAGCAGTTCTTC.

The chain joins TRBV19 to TRBJ1-2; 7 nucleotides align to TRBD1. The CDR3 is 15 amino acids. The trim removed 8 bases at V and 2 bases at J, leaving 11 bases unmatched. Germline V gene lookup returns CDR1 LNHDA and CDR2 SQIVND (reference sequence). CDR3 amino acids: CASETETGANYGYTF. The CDR3 nucleotides are TGTGCCAGTGAGACTGAAACAGGGGCCAACTATGGCTACACCTTC.

The CDR3 is CASSLAVTMDEKLFF. The CDR3 DNA sequence: TGTGCCAGCAGCTTAGCCGTGACAATGGATGAAAAACTGTTTTTT. This rearrangement joins TRBV7-2 to TRBJ1-4; D gene unclear. V lost 0 bases, J lost 6 bases, and 11 bases lay in between. The CDR3 has 15 amino acids. Germline V gene lookup returns CDR1 SGHTA and CDR2 FQGNSA.

The chain uses TRBV28 and TRBJ2-5, with D uncertain. Germline lookup yields CDR1 MDHEN and CDR2 SYDVKM. The CDR3 covers 11 residues. Trimming left V 6 bases short and J 5 bases short, with 7 bases between. CDR3: CASSVEETQYF. DNA for the CDR3: TGTGCCAGCAGCGTTGAGGAGACCCAGTACTTC.

V and J are TRBV10-3 and TRBJ1-5; D ambiguous. Germline V gene sequence: CDR1 ENHRY, CDR2 SYGVKD. V dropped 6 bases and J dropped 4 bases, with 7 bases sitting between them. This CDR3 is built from 12 residues. The CDR3 sequence: CAISPGNQPQHF. The DNA for the CDR3 is TGTGCCATCAGCCCGGGGAATCAGCCCCAGCATTTT.